A single sample gave rise to the 26 T cell receptor beta chains below, sequenced in a study of blood T cell repertoires in COVID-19. The method was immunoSEQ multiplex PCR; TCRdb's version includes in-frame clones alone and lacks a portion of them. The repertoire includes over 250,000 clones, around 84% of them detected once, and around 4.1% sits in the top ten. The specimen was PBMCs or T cells enriched from blood (not recorded which). These receptors came from a man under 40 with acute COVID-19.

Only one count was recorded for this clone. The chain employs TRBV19 and TRBJ1-5, with TRBD1 matching over 8 bases. The ends lost 1 base at V and 3 bases at J; junction bases unmatched: 11. The CDR3 has 18 residues. In germline, CDR1 is LNHDA, CDR2 SQIVND (reference sequence). The CDR3 loop reads CASSIVDRGTLINQPQHF. In DNA form, the CDR3 reads TGTGCCAGTAGTATAGTAGACAGGGGCACCCTAATCAATCAGCCCCAGCATTTT.

The rearrangement links TRBV19 to TRBJ2-3; 8 bases match TRBD1. The CDR3 runs 12 residues. CDR1 is LNHDA, CDR2 SQIVND, per germline (reference sequence). V lost 9 bases, J lost 6 bases, and 5 bases stayed unmatched. The CDR3 protein is CASRTGLDTQYF. The CDR3 nucleotides read TGTGCCAGCCGGACAGGGTTGGATACGCAGTATTTT.

Within the sample, this clone is medium-sized. CDR3 amino acids: CASFQFPRLAGNPYNEQFF. CDR3 nucleotides: TGTGCCAGCTTCCAATTCCCAAGACTAGCGGGGAATCCATACAATGAGCAGTTCTTC. The gene calls are TRBV27 and TRBJ2-1; 11 nucleotides line up with TRBD2. The CDR3 runs 19 residues. J lost 4 bases, V lost 8 bases, and 19 bases had no gene match. Germline lookup yields CDR1 MNHEY and CDR2 SMNVEV (reference sequence).

Here the CDR3 reads CASSVTGYDTEAFF. The CDR3 DNA reads as TGTGCCAGCAGCGTCACAGGGTACGACACTGAAGCTTTCTTT. This chain links TRBV5-5 with TRBJ1-1; tentative D call: TRBD1 (6 bases). The length of the CDR3 is 14 residues. V gave up 4 bases and J gave up 3 bases, with 13 bases separating them. Per germline, CDR1 SGHKS and CDR2 YYEKEE (reference sequence). The complete variable domain, with remaining parts taken from reference TRBV5-5 and TRBJ1-1, reads DAGVTQSPTHLIKTRGQQVTLRCSPISGHKSVSWYQQVLGQGPQFIFQYYEKEERGRGNFPDRFSARQFPNYSSELNVNALLLGDSALYLCASSVTGYDTEAFFGQGTRLTVV.

The rearrangement links TRBV29-1 to TRBJ2-1; D is ambiguous. CDR1 and CDR2 (germline): SQVTM, ANQGSEA. V was trimmed by 2 bases and J by 7 bases, leaving 9 bases between them. The CDR3 contains 12 residues. The CDR3 reads CSVEPGRNEQFF. CDR3 DNA sequence: TGCAGCGTTGAACCGGGTAGGAATGAGCAGTTCTTC.

The chain uses TRBV28 and TRBJ2-4, with a possible D match to TRBD1 (5 bases). The germline V gene has CDR1 MDHEN and CDR2 SYDVKM. CDR3 length: 14 residues. The V and J ends lost 5 bases and 2 bases respectively, with 10 bases between them. The CDR3 bases are TGTGCCAGCAGTGGTCAGGGAACCAAAAACATTCAGTACTTC. Translated, it gives CASSGQGTKNIQYF.

The rearrangement uses TRBV24-1 and TRBJ2-3; a possible D gene is TRBD2 (5 bases). The V gene's germline CDR1 is KGHDR and CDR2 SFDVKD. This CDR3 comprises 17 residues. V shed 0 bases and J shed 1 base, with 13 bases lying between them. CDR3 sequence reads: CATSDLPGWRGTDTQYF. CDR3 DNA sequence: TGTGCCACCAGTGATTTGCCTGGGTGGCGGGGCACAGATACGCAGTATTTT.

The chain links TRBV19 to TRBJ1-5; D gene unclear. The CDR3 runs to 15 residues. Germline assignment: CDR1 LNHDA and CDR2 SQIVND (reference sequence). The germline V and J ends were trimmed by 3 bases and 0 bases, with 9 bases remaining between them. CDR3 bases: TGTGCCAGTAGTATGAGGCGGCTTAGCAATCAGCCCCAGCATTTT. It yields the protein CASSMRRLSNQPQHF.

This chain connects TRBV3-1 (or the pseudogene TRBV3-2) to TRBJ2-1; D is uncertain. Germline lookup yields CDR1 LGHDT and CDR2 YNNKEL (reference sequence). Between the trimmed V and J ends, which lost 0 bases and 4 bases, there was a span of 13 bases. CDR3 size: 16 residues. This CDR3 reads CASSQDLVSRYNEQFF. Here the CDR3 DNA reads TGTGCCAGCAGCCAAGATCTGGTGTCGCGATACAATGAGCAGTTCTTC.

The rearrangement links TRBV7-2 to TRBJ2-5; TRBD1 agrees at 9 bases. CDR3 length: 13 residues. Germline CDR1 SGHTA, CDR2 FQGNSA. The ends lost 3 bases at V and 4 bases at J; junction bases unmatched: 0. DNA for the CDR3: TGTGCCAGCAGCTTGGACAGGGGAGAGACCCAGTACTTC. This encodes CASSLDRGETQYF.

The chain links TRBV28 to TRBJ1-1; 9 positions match TRBD1. CDR3 size: 14 residues. Germline V gene lookup returns CDR1 MDHEN and CDR2 SYDVKM. Trimming at V came to 5 bases and at J to 8 bases, leaving 9 bases not matched to a gene. The CDR3 loop is CASSQGGQGMEAFF. The DNA of the CDR3 is TGTGCCAGCAGTCAGGGGGGACAGGGCATGGAAGCTTTCTTT.

To note about this clone: Other DNA variants within this sample encode the same CDR3. The genes are TRBV9 and TRBJ2-1, with D perhaps matching TRBD2 (6 bases). V was clipped by 2 bases and J by 5 bases, with 11 bases between them. CDR1 and CDR2 (germline): SGDLS, YYNGEE. The CDR3 totals 14 residues. DNA of the CDR3: TGTGCCAGCAGCGTCGGAGGGAGAGACAATGAGCAGTTCTTC. It translates to CASSVGGRDNEQFF.

This clone appeared once. The chain is built from TRBV6-2 or TRBV6-3 and TRBJ2-5; TRBD1 matches at 7 bases. The CDR3 has 14 residues. J gave up 2 bases and V 2 bases, and 2 bases lay outside the gene matches. Germline V gene sequence: CDR1 MNHEY, CDR2 SVGEGT. For the CDR3, the DNA is TGTGCCAGCAGTTACGCAGGGGGTCAAGAGACCCAGTACTTC. Its translation is CASSYAGGQETQYF.

This chain links TRBV28 with TRBJ1-3, with D hard to call. The V and J ends lost 6 bases and 2 bases respectively, with 14 bases between them. The CDR3 consists of 15 residues. The germline V gene has CDR1 MDHEN and CDR2 SYDVKM. CDR3 coding DNA: TGTGCCAGCAGGACCTCCGGAGGTACTGGAAACACCATATATTTT. It yields the protein CASRTSGGTGNTIYF.

This chain links TRBV6-5 with TRBJ1-1, with 9 bases lining up with TRBD1. The CDR3 totals 14 residues. Germline lookup yields CDR1 MNHEY and CDR2 SVGAGI. V was pared by 6 bases and J by 4 bases, with 6 bases of the junction left unmatched. The CDR3 sequence: CASSPTGGRTEAFF. The CDR3 DNA follows: TGTGCCAGCAGCCCGACAGGGGGACGCACTGAAGCTTTCTTT.

This chain uses TRBV6-6 with TRBJ1-5; D might be TRBD1 (5 bases). The germline V and J ends were trimmed by 8 bases and 5 bases, with 10 bases remaining between them. Per germline, CDR1 MNHNY and CDR2 SVGAGI (reference sequence). The CDR3 consists of 12 residues. In nucleotides, the CDR3 is TGTGCCAGCCGTGGGGGGGATCAGCCCCAGCATTTT. Translating it yields CASRGGDQPQHF.

This clone has a single count. The chain is built from TRBV5-6 and TRBJ2-7, with a tentative D call TRBD1 (5 bases). CDR1 is SGHDT, CDR2 YYEEEE, per germline. The CDR3 totals 15 residues. V lost 2 bases and J 7 bases, leaving 19 bases between the germline ends. CDR3 in amino acids: CASSLTRVTAREQYV. For the CDR3, the DNA is TGTGCCAGCAGCTTAACCAGGGTAACAGCGAGAGAGCAGTACGTC.

The chain is built from TRBV5-6 and TRBJ1-4; 7 bases agree with TRBD1. The ends lost 3 bases at V and 12 bases at J; junction bases unmatched: 8. Germline V gene data show CDR1 as SGHDT and CDR2 as YYEEEE. CDR3 length: 13 residues. DNA of the CDR3: TGTGCCAGCAGCTCCGACAGGGAGGTTGAACTGTTTTTT. Encoded protein: CASSSDREVELFF.

Comments on this clone: Other DNA sequences in the same sample also yield this CDR3. The rearrangement joins TRBV4-1 to TRBJ1-5; tentative D call: TRBD1 (6 bases). Per the germline V gene, CDR1 is MGHRA and CDR2 is YSYEKL. The CDR3 sequence is 14 residues long. Trimming took 0 bases from V and 7 from J, leaving 10 bases between them. CDR3 loop: CASSQDRGGQPQHF. The CDR3 region has the DNA TGCGCCAGCAGCCAAGACCGGGGGGGCCAGCCCCAGCATTTT.

This sequence joins TRBV4-3 and TRBJ2-3, with D perhaps TRBD2 (5 bases). Germline V gives CDR1 LGHNA, CDR2 YSLEER. The V end was cut by 3 bases, the J end by 6 bases, with 13 bases between. This CDR3 contains 14 residues. CDR3 nucleotides: TGCGCCAGCAGCCAGGTTTCGGGGTTGGATACGCAGTATTTT. Its protein is CASSQVSGLDTQYF.

The chain joins TRBV12-3 or TRBV12-4 to TRBJ1-2; 7 nucleotides match TRBD1. The length of the CDR3 is 13 residues. The V and J ends lost 7 bases and 8 bases, in that order; junction bases with no gene match: 10. This chain's CDR3 is CASNSIGGEGYTF. The DNA of the CDR3 is TGTGCCAGCAACTCTATAGGGGGCGAGGGCTACACCTTC.

V usage is TRBV6-5 and J usage is TRBJ2-7, with D possibly matching TRBD2 (5 bases). The V and J ends lost 6 bases and 0 bases respectively, with 12 bases between them. Germline-derived CDR1 and CDR2 are MNHEY and SVGAGI. The CDR3 is made up of 14 amino acids. This chain's CDR3 is CASRPGLSSYEQYV. The CDR3 DNA is TGTGCCAGCAGGCCGGGATTGAGCTCCTACGAGCAGTACGTC.

This clone came up once. At one boundary the junction diverges from the germline segment, which might be a read error. This sequence joins TRBV5-1 and TRBJ2-1, with D maybe TRBD2 (5 bases). CDR1 and CDR2 from the germline V gene are SGHRS and YFSETQ. The CDR3 is made up of 14 amino acids. The CDR3 protein is CASSLAGEGNEQFF. DNA for the CDR3: TGTGCCAGCAGCTTGGCCGGGGAAGGCAATGAGCAGTTCTTC.

The CDR3 DNA reads TGTGCCATCAATGGCGGAACCCCCGATCGGACAGGGACCTATGGCTACACCTTC. It is translated as CAINGGTPDRTGTYGYTF. The chain has TRBV10-3 and TRBJ1-2; 8 nucleotides match TRBD1. Losses at the gene ends were 7 bases for V and 4 bases for J; bases not matched to a gene: 20. Germline CDR1 and CDR2: ENHRY and SYGVKD. This CDR3 spans 18 amino acids.

This sequence joins TRBV7-9 and TRBJ2-7; 9 nucleotides line up with TRBD2. CDR1 is SEHNR and CDR2 is FQNEAQ in the germline V gene (reference sequence). V shed 2 bases, J shed 5 bases, and the junction held 10 bases outside the gene matches. The CDR3 runs 16 residues. CDR3 region: CASSLQVSSGTDEQYV. Here the CDR3 DNA reads TGTGCCAGCAGCTTACAGGTGTCTAGCGGGACTGACGAGCAGTACGTC.

The rearrangement joins TRBV2 to TRBJ2-1, with 8 nucleotides matching TRBD2. The germline V gene has CDR1 SNHLY and CDR2 FYNNEI. The length of the CDR3 is 15 residues. V lost 4 bases and J lost 4; bases outside the gene matches: 6. The DNA of the CDR3 is TGTGCCAGCAGTGGGGCTAGCGGGCAGTACAATGAGCAGTTCTTC. Protein product: CASSGASGQYNEQFF.